This entry lists 17 T cell receptor beta chains sequenced from one sample in a study of T cells in women clearing cervical HPV infection. The repertoire was sequenced with immunoSEQ multiplex PCR; TCRdb's copy has only in-frame clones and lacks some. The table lists over 30,000 clones. The specimen sequenced was blood buffy coat. The source of these receptors is a woman between 18 and 70 years old with a cervical HPV16 infection that either progressed to CIN3+ or cleared (not recorded which).

About this clone: Read coverage stops 3 residues before the CDR3 terminus; the germline J gene supplies the remainder. The chain is built from TRBV14 and TRBJ2-7, with D unclear. The germline gives CDR1 SGHDN, CDR2 FVKESK. With 5 bases removed from V and 2 bases from J, the gap between germline ends came to 13 bases. The CDR3 length is 14 residues. The CDR3 DNA, read in part, is TGTGCCAGCAGCTCCTTGTCTATACCCTACGAG. This encodes CASSSLSIPYE. The full CDR3 reads CASSSLSIPYEQYF.

The part of the CDR3 DNA that was read is TGCGCCAGCAGCTCGGGAGGACTAGCTTTCCACGAG. It yields the protein CASSSGGLAFHE. The whole CDR3 sequence reads CASSSGGLAFHEQYF. V usage is TRBV5-1 and J usage is TRBJ2-7, with 8 bases fitting TRBD2. The read halts 3 residues ahead of the CDR3 end, with the missing end drawn from the germline J gene. J lost 5 bases, V lost 3 bases, and 10 bases had no gene match. Germline loops: CDR1 SGHRS, CDR2 YFSETQ. This CDR3 spans 15 amino acids.

Notes on this clone: Read sequence stops 3 residues before the CDR3 end, and the germline J gene provides the missing end. V usage is TRBV19 and J usage is TRBJ1-2; D call uncertain. The V end was cut by 5 bases, the J end by 2 bases, with 6 bases between. Germline CDR1 is LNHDA and CDR2 is SQIVND (reference sequence). The CDR3 length is 12 residues. CDR3 sequence reads: CASSPGNYGYTF. Partial CDR3 DNA: TGTGCCAGTAGTCCAGGAAACTATGGC.

Of note for this clone: The sequenced fragment ends 3 residues before the CDR3 boundary, so the rest is inferred from the germline J gene. The V and J genes are TRBV20-1 and TRBJ2-5; 7 bases align to TRBD2. J was trimmed by 2 bases and V by 0 bases; bases with no gene match: 6. CDR3 length equals 15 residues. In germline, CDR1 is DFQATT, CDR2 SNEGSKA (reference sequence). The part of the CDR3 DNA that was read is TGCAGTGCTAGAGATGATACTAGCGTTCAAGAGACC. Translating gives CSARDDTSVQET. The whole CDR3 protein is CSARDDTSVQETQYF.

As concerns this clone: The CDR3 end is not reached by the read, which stops 3 residues before it; the germline J gene fills it in. This chain connects TRBV7-8 to TRBJ2-3; TRBD1 matches at 8 bases. Trimming removed 1 base from V and 8 bases from J; junction bases left unmatched: 11. Germline values: CDR1 SGHVS, CDR2 FQNEAQ. The CDR3 is made up of 16 amino acids. CDR3 residues: CASSLVSGQGAGTQYF. CDR3 DNA, as far as it was read: TGTGCCAGCAGCTTAGTATCAGGTCAGGGGGCAGGTACG.

To note about this clone: The read ends 3 residues shy of where the CDR3 ends; the end is completed using the germline J gene. V and J are TRBV2 and TRBJ1-1; weak D call: TRBD1 (5 bases). The CDR3 runs to 14 residues. Trimming cost V 7 bases and J 3 bases, with 15 bases left between them. Germline CDR1 SNHLY, CDR2 FYNNEI. CDR3 loop: CASIGAGRDTEAFF. Partial CDR3 DNA: TGTGCCAGCATTGGGGCGGGGCGGGACACTGAA.

Worth noting for this clone: The read terminates 3 residues ahead of where the CDR3 ends, so the germline J gene completes it. This sequence joins TRBV7-3 and TRBJ2-2, with D possibly being TRBD2 (5 bases). Trimming pared 5 bases from V and 0 bases from J, leaving 19 bases between. Germline CDR1 and CDR2: SGHTA and FQGTGA. There are 18 residues in the CDR3. CDR3 protein: CASSLSNAGRANTGELFF. The sequenced part of the CDR3 DNA is TGTGCCAGCAGCCTATCCAATGCGGGTCGCGCGAACACCGGGGAG.

Worth noting for this clone: From the germline J gene comes the end of the CDR3, since the read stops 3 residues before it. Other DNA sequences in the sample encode the same CDR3. The chain couples TRBV7-6 to TRBJ1-3; TRBD1 is a possible D gene (6 bases). The CDR3 extends over 15 amino acids. CDR1 and CDR2 (germline): SGHVS, FNYEAQ. The ends were cut back, 2 bases at V and 0 bases at J, with 8 bases in the middle. Incomplete CDR3 DNA: TGTGCCAGCAGCTTATTGGACAGCTCTGGAAACACC. It codes for CASSLLDSSGNT. The full CDR3 reads CASSLLDSSGNTIYF.

As concerns this clone: Read sequence stops 3 residues before the CDR3 end, and the germline J gene provides the missing end. This sequence joins TRBV6-1 and TRBJ2-7; 7 bases are a match to TRBD1. From germline, CDR1 is MNHNS and CDR2 SASEGT. The CDR3 consists of 15 residues. V lost 2 bases to trimming and J lost 6 bases; unmatched junction nucleotides: 10. CDR3 DNA (partial): TGTGCCAGCAGTGAATGGGCCGACAGGGCGTCCGAG. As protein: CASSEWADRASE. The whole CDR3 region reads CASSEWADRASEQYF.

Details on this clone: The CDR3 end lies 3 residues beyond the end of the read and is filled in from the germline J gene. The chain employs TRBV2 and TRBJ2-3; 13 nucleotides line up with TRBD2. Germline CDR1 and CDR2: SNHLY and FYNNEI. The CDR3 extends over 16 amino acids. J gave up 5 bases and V 4 bases, and 6 bases lay outside the gene matches. The CDR3 sequence is CASSGGLAGVIDTQYF. Partial CDR3 DNA: TGTGCCAGCAGTGGTGGACTAGCGGGGGTTATAGATACG.

Concerning this clone itself: With the read ending 3 residues before the CDR3 end, the germline J gene is used to fill in that end. The rearrangement uses TRBV11-2 and TRBJ1-3, with D possibly being TRBD1 (5 bases). Germline lookup yields CDR1 SGHAT and CDR2 FQNNGV. V was clipped by 8 bases and J by 2 bases, with 10 bases between them. The CDR3 loop spans 13 amino acids. The sequenced part of the CDR3 DNA is TGTGCCAGCCGTCAGGGAGCTGGAAACACC. Protein: CASRQGAGNT. The whole CDR3 protein reads CASRQGAGNTIYF. The entire variable domain, with the rest obtained from reference TRBV11-2 and TRBJ1-3, is as follows: EAGVAQSPRYKIIEKRQSVAFWCNPISGHATLYWYQQILGQGPKLLIQFQNNGVVDDSQLPKDRFSAERLKGVDSTLKIQPAKLEDSAVYLCASRQGAGNTIYFGEGSWLTVV.

As concerns this clone: The read ends 3 residues shy of where the CDR3 ends; the end is completed using the germline J gene. V and J are TRBV2 and TRBJ1-5, with 8 bases that match TRBD1. The J segment lost 0 bases and the V segment lost 5 bases, leaving 9 bases of the junction unmatched. Germline assignment: CDR1 SNHLY and CDR2 FYNNEI. The CDR3 is made up of 17 amino acids. Partial CDR3 DNA: TGTGCCAGCAGTTTACAGGGGGGAAGCTATAGCAATCAGCCC. Amino acid sequence: CASSLQGGSYSNQP. From start to end, the CDR3 is CASSLQGGSYSNQPQHF.

Remarks on this clone: The read is 3 residues too short to cover the CDR3 end, so that end is filled in from the germline J gene. The rearrangement joins TRBV2 to TRBJ1-5; TRBD1 agrees at 7 bases. With 4 bases clipped from V and 1 base from J, the junction kept 1 base outside the gene matches. CDR1 is SNHLY and CDR2 is FYNNEI in the germline V gene. The CDR3 runs 14 residues. The CDR3 is CASSADRSNQPQHF. The part of the CDR3 DNA that was read is TGTGCCAGCAGTGCGGACAGGAGCAATCAGCCC.

As regards this clone: The read finishes 3 residues shy of the CDR3 end, and the germline J gene is used to complete it. V and J are TRBV28 and TRBJ1-5; 7 bases fit TRBD1. From germline, CDR1 is MDHEN and CDR2 SYDVKM. With 6 bases clipped from V and 3 bases from J, the junction kept 5 bases outside the gene matches. The CDR3 is 14 amino acids. CDR3 residues: CASRLGQVNQPQHF. Partial CDR3 DNA: TGTGCCAGCAGACTCGGACAGGTCAATCAGCCC.

Details on this clone: The read finishes 3 residues shy of the CDR3 end, and the germline J gene is used to complete it. The chain recombines TRBV2 with TRBJ2-5; the D call may be TRBD1 or TRBD2 (5 bases each). From germline, CDR1 is SNHLY and CDR2 FYNNEI. The CDR3 runs 13 residues. V shed 6 bases and J shed 4 bases, with 12 bases lying between them. The sequenced part of the CDR3 DNA is TGTGCCAGCAGCCAAAGGGGAGCAGAGACC. This encodes CASSQRGAET. The entire CDR3 protein is CASSQRGAETQYF.

For this clone: The read is 3 residues too short to cover the CDR3 end, so that end is filled in from the germline J gene. J is TRBJ1-5 and V is TRBV19, with 9 bases that match TRBD1. V lost 5 bases and J lost 6; bases outside the gene matches: 8. Germline assignment: CDR1 LNHDA and CDR2 SQIVND (reference sequence). This CDR3 has 15 residues. The sequenced part of the CDR3 DNA is TGTGCCAGTAGTGCGGGACAGGGAGTGGGTCAGCCC. Amino acids: CASSAGQGVGQP. The CDR3 in full is CASSAGQGVGQPQHF.

Remarks on this clone: The read terminates 3 residues before the CDR3 end, so the remaining end is supplied by the germline J gene. The V gene is TRBV6-2 or TRBV6-3, the J gene TRBJ2-1, with 13 bases matching TRBD2. V trimming: 4 bases; J trimming: 6 bases; junction bases outside the gene matches: 3. Per germline, CDR1 MNHEY and CDR2 SVGEGT. This CDR3 spans 15 amino acids. The CDR3 DNA, read in part, is TGTGCCAGCAGTTCGGGACTAGCGGGGTCCAATGAG. It translates to CASSSGLAGSNE. The entire CDR3 protein reads CASSSGLAGSNEQFF.